One and the same sample provided the 19 T cell receptor beta chains below, sequenced in a study of T cells in Graves' hyperthyroidism and ophthalmopathy. TCR beta CDR3 regions were amplified from RNA transcripts. A set of HTBI primers served as the primers for a first-round RT-PCR of the TCR CDR3. TCRdb reprocessed the multiplex PCR reads via MiXCR and lists one record per CDR3 protein. In the table there are about 510,000 distinct CDR3 sequences, around 15% of which are singletons. Sequencing used blood. The receptors come from a woman aged 40 to 50 with Graves' hyperthyroidism.

CDR3 DNA: TGTGCCAGTAGTCGCAGGACAGAGTACGAGCAGTACTTC. Its protein is CASSRRTEYEQYF. The genes are TRBV19 and TRBJ2-7; D is possibly TRBD1 (6 bases). Trimming removed 5 bases at V and 4 bases at J, with 12 bases between. This CDR3 contains 13 residues. CDR1 and CDR2 (germline): LNHDA, SQIVND (reference sequence).

Ten or more counts support this clonotype. The J gene is TRBJ1-1, the V gene TRBV6-1; D is unresolved. Trimming cost V 5 bases and J 4 bases, with 11 bases left between them. The germline V gene has CDR1 MNHNS and CDR2 SASEGT. The CDR3 sequence is 13 residues long. The CDR3 spells CASSSPLFTEAFF. The CDR3 region has the DNA TGTGCCAGCAGTTCGCCCTTGTTCACTGAAGCTTTCTTT.

The V and J genes are TRBV28 and TRBJ2-1; 14 nucleotides align to TRBD2. CDR1 and CDR2 from the germline V gene are MDHEN and SYDVKM. The CDR3 is 17 residues long. The trim removed 3 bases at V and 6 bases at J, leaving 7 bases unmatched. For the CDR3, the DNA is TGTGCCAGCAGTTTGCCTGCCGGGACTAGCGGGAGCAATGAGCAGTTCTTC. Encoded protein: CASSLPAGTSGSNEQFF.

This clonotype was detected only a few times. The V and J genes are TRBV28 and TRBJ1-1, with unresolved D. Germline assignment: CDR1 MDHEN and CDR2 SYDVKM. The CDR3 consists of 10 residues. V was shortened by 10 bases and J by 7 bases, with 10 bases between the two germline ends. DNA of the CDR3: TGTGCCACCGGGATGATTGAAGCTTTCTTT. It encodes CATGMIEAFF.

The chain joins TRBV25-1 to TRBJ1-4; TRBD1 matches at 7 bases. Germline trimming cut 6 bases from V and 4 bases from J; bases unmatched to any gene: 8. This CDR3 spans 15 amino acids. The germline gives CDR1 MGHDK, CDR2 SYGVNS. CDR3 DNA: TGTGCCAGCAGCGCCAGGGGGGGGAATAATGAAAAACTGTTTTTT. Translated: CASSARGGNNEKLFF.

This clonotype turned up a few times. The rearrangement links TRBV14 to TRBJ1-2, with TRBD1 identical over 10 bases. V lost 7 bases to trimming and J lost 6 bases; unmatched junction nucleotides: 8. This CDR3 is 14 amino acids long. From germline, CDR1 is SGHDN and CDR2 FVKESK. The CDR3 DNA follows: TGTGCCAGCACCTGGGACAGGGGATCTAATGGCTACACCTTC. Encoded protein: CASTWDRGSNGYTF.

This clonotype was seen ten or more times. V gene TRBV11-2 combines with J gene TRBJ2-7, with D perhaps matching TRBD2 (5 bases). CDR3 size: 16 residues. Trimming cost V 0 bases and J 1 base, with 13 bases left between them. Germline assignment: CDR1 SGHAT and CDR2 FQNNGV. The DNA for the CDR3 is TGTGCCAGCAGCTTAGATATGTATCGGGGATCCTACGAGCAGTACTTC. It yields the protein CASSLDMYRGSYEQYF. The entire variable domain, with the rest obtained from reference TRBV11-2 and TRBJ2-7, is as follows: EAGVAQSPRYKIIEKRQSVAFWCNPISGHATLYWYQQILGQGPKLLIQFQNNGVVDDSQLPKDRFSAERLKGVDSTLKIQPAKLEDSAVYLCASSLDMYRGSYEQYFGPGTRLTVT.

This clonotype showed up many times. The chain has TRBV5-1 and TRBJ2-5; D is possibly TRBD1 (6 bases). The V gene's germline CDR1 is SGHRS and CDR2 YFSETQ. Trimming took off 0 bases at V and 5 bases at J, with 20 bases between the two ends. The CDR3 length is 17 residues. CDR3 protein: CASSLGGRSLLRETQYF. The CDR3 DNA reads TGCGCCAGCAGCTTGGGGGGGCGCTCTCTGTTGCGGGAGACCCAGTACTTC.

In its sample, this clonotype was seen many times. This sequence joins TRBV3-1 and TRBJ1-1; D ambiguous. Germline V gives CDR1 LGHDT, CDR2 YNNKEL (reference sequence). CDR3 size: 15 residues. V was trimmed by 5 bases and J by 0 bases, leaving 13 bases between them. This chain's CDR3 is CASSTARRMNTEAFF. CDR3 coding DNA: TGTGCCAGCAGCACGGCCCGCAGGATGAACACTGAAGCTTTCTTT.

This clonotype was recorded at least ten times. The rearrangement uses TRBV12-3 or TRBV12-4 and TRBJ2-7, with 8 nucleotides matching TRBD2. The CDR3 has 21 residues. Trimming took 3 bases from V and 3 from J; bases not matched to a gene: 25. The CDR3 coding sequence is TGTGCCAGCAGTTTTAAGGGGCAGACCGGGACTAGGGTATCCGTGGGCTACGAGCAGTACTTC. Protein: CASSFKGQTGTRVSVGYEQYF.

Only one count was recorded for this clonotype. A single base separates this from a much larger clone, so it may be a read error. The chain has TRBV6-1 and TRBJ1-6, with TRBD1 matching over 7 bases. This CDR3 comprises 12 residues. The germline V gene has CDR1 MNHNS and CDR2 SASEGT. CDR3 residues: CASTDREVPPHF. The DNA of the CDR3 is TGTGCCAGCACTGACAGGGAGGTACCCCCCCACTTT.

Many counts were recorded for this clonotype. The V gene is TRBV5-1, the J gene TRBJ1-4; D is perhaps TRBD1 (5 bases). This CDR3 comprises 15 residues. Germline V lookup: CDR1 SGHRS, CDR2 YFSETQ. The germline V and J ends were trimmed by 0 bases and 4 bases, with 10 bases remaining between them. CDR3 sequence (DNA): TGCGCCAGCAGCTTGGTAGGGGCTCTTAATGAAAAACTGTTTTTT. Translating gives CASSLVGALNEKLFF.

This clonotype was seen more than once but under ten times. This chain links TRBV30 with TRBJ1-5, with 9 nucleotides matching TRBD1. Germline CDR1 reads GTSNPN; CDR2 reads SVGIG (reference sequence). CDR3 size: 14 residues. V lost 1 base to trimming and J lost 4 bases; unmatched junction nucleotides: 2. In DNA form, the CDR3 reads TGTGCCTGGAGTGCGGACAGGGGAAATCAGCCCCAGCATTTT. Encoded protein: CAWSADRGNQPQHF.

This clonotype was seen repeatedly, ten times or more. The rearrangement joins TRBV5-1 to TRBJ1-1, with a tentative D call TRBD1 (5 bases). This CDR3 region has 14 residues. The germline V gene has CDR1 SGHRS and CDR2 YFSETQ. Trimming shortened V by 0 bases and J by 3 bases, and 9 bases separated the two germline ends. The CDR3 DNA sequence: TGCGCCAGCAGCTTGGAACGGGGCGACACTGAAGCTTTCTTT. Amino acid sequence: CASSLERGDTEAFF.

The table lists this clonotype with many counts. The gene calls are TRBV2 and TRBJ2-6, with D hard to call. V lost 9 bases, J lost 1 base, and 10 bases lay in between. Looked up from germline, CDR1 is SNHLY and CDR2 is FYNNEI. The CDR3 contains 14 residues. DNA for the CDR3: TGTGCCAGTTTCCAGGATTCTGGGGCCAACGTCCTGACTTTC. Translation: CASFQDSGANVLTF. Drawing the rest from reference TRBV2 and TRBJ2-6, the complete variable domain is EPEVTQTPSHQVTQMGQEVILRCVPISNHLYFYWYRQILGQKVEFLVSFYNNEISEKSEIFDDQFSVERPDGSNFTLKIRSTKLEDSAMYFCASFQDSGANVLTFGAGSRLTVL.

This clonotype was found a few times. One junction end disagrees with the germline gene, perhaps due to a read error. V and J are TRBV6-5 and TRBJ2-7, with 8 bases that match TRBD1. The V gene's germline CDR1 is MNHEY and CDR2 SVGAGI. The CDR3 is 15 residues long. CDR3 residues: CASSYYGQGADEQYF. The CDR3, as DNA: TGTGCCAGCAGCTACTATGGACAGGGCGCCGACGAGCAGTACTTC.

The genes are TRBV4-1 and TRBJ2-7, with 9 nucleotides matching TRBD1. Germline loops: CDR1 MGHRA, CDR2 YSYEKL. V lost 1 base to trimming and J lost 8 bases; unmatched junction nucleotides: 9. CDR3 length: 15 residues. The CDR3 DNA sequence: TGCGCCAGCAGCCAAGCACGGGACAGGGTTTCTAAGCAGTACTTC. The encoded protein is CASSQARDRVSKQYF.

This clonotype was recorded at least ten times. This chain's CDR3 is CASSITGPNEQFF. The CDR3 nucleotides read TGTGCCAGCAGTATAACGGGGCCCAATGAGCAGTTCTTC. This chain uses TRBV28 with TRBJ2-1; D possibly matches TRBD1 or TRBD2 (5 bases each). The CDR3 loop spans 13 amino acids. Germline CDR1 and CDR2: MDHEN and SYDVKM. V lost 5 bases to trimming and J lost 6 bases, with 11 bases between them.

Only a few counts were recorded for this clonotype. The rearrangement joins TRBV13 to TRBJ2-1; TRBD2 matches 11 bases. CDR3 length: 16 amino acids. V lost 4 bases to trimming and J lost 6 bases; unmatched junction nucleotides: 8. Germline V lookup: CDR1 PRHDT, CDR2 FYEKMQ (reference sequence). The CDR3 nucleotides are TGTGCCAGCAGCTCCCAACTAGCGGGAGAATTCAATGAGCAGTTCTTC. Amino acid sequence: CASSSQLAGEFNEQFF.